Listed below are T cell receptor beta chains from one sample, sequenced in a study of blood T cells in healthy people across ages. A single record per CDR3 protein comes from TCRdb applying MiXCR to the 5' RACE reads. Of hundreds of thousands of distinct CDR3 sequences listed, less than 35% were seen once; the top ten hold approximately 14%. The specimen was blood. The receptors come from a woman aged 80 or over in good health. Both conserved end residues are part of each CDR3. A D gene is named only where the DNA matches it firmly. Size is stated for part of the rows, as once, few or many counts, or as a class when the clone is expanded.

>TRBJ2-5|many|NA|TRBV6-2/TRBV6-3
CASSYTPRETQYF
TGTGCCAGCAGTTACACCCCACGGGAGACCCAGTACTTC
>TRBJ2-2|NA|NA|TRBV5-4
CASSLKTGEEAGELFF
TGTGCCAGCAGCTTGAAAACAGGGGAGGAGGCCGGGGAGCTGTTTTTT
>TRBJ1-2|many|NA|TRBV9
CASSTRTDGYTF
TGTGCCAGCAGCACCCGGACAGATGGCTACACCTTC
>TRBJ1-2|NA|NA|TRBV5-1
CASSSGMGKGGYTF
TGCGCCAGCAGCTCTGGAATGGGGAAGGGAGGCTACACCTTC
>TRBJ2-2|NA|TRBD2|TRBV3-1
CASSERRLAGPLLTGELFF
TGTGCCAGCAGCGAACGGCGACTAGCGGGTCCTCTTTTGACCGGGGAGCTGTTTTTT
>TRBJ1-2|NA|TRBD1|TRBV25-1
CASSKQGAFGYTF
TGTGCCAGCAGTAAGCAGGGGGCTTTCGGCTACACCTTC
>TRBJ2-7|NA|TRBD2|TRBV20-1
CSASGLAGTTYEQYF
TGCAGTGCTTCAGGACTAGCGGGGACAACCTACGAGCAGTACTTC
>TRBJ1-2|many|TRBD1|TRBV5-1
CASSPDYMGTGVSYGYTF
TGCGCCAGCAGCCCGGACTATATGGGGACAGGGGTCTCCTATGGCTACACCTTC
>TRBJ1-2|many|NA|TRBV7-2
CASSYIQGYYGYTF
TGTGCCAGCAGTTATATCCAGGGTTATTATGGCTACACCTTC
>TRBJ2-4|many|NA|TRBV20-1
CSAREGGAKNIQYF
TGCAGTGCTAGGGAAGGGGGAGCCAAAAACATTCAGTACTTC
>TRBJ2-3|NA|NA|TRBV20-1
CSASLPPDTQYF
TGCAGTGCTAGTCTCCCTCCTGATACGCAGTATTTT
>TRBJ1-1|few|NA|TRBV19
CASSKGPNTEAFF
TGTGCCAGTAGTAAAGGGCCTAACACTGAAGCTTTCTTT
>TRBJ1-5|NA|NA|TRBV20-1
CSASAVSSNQPQHF
TGCAGTGCTAGCGCAGTTAGTAGCAATCAGCCCCAGCATTTT
>TRBJ2-7|NA|TRBD2|TRBV7-3
CASSPGTSGEQYF
TGTGCCAGCAGCCCGGGGACTAGCGGCGAGCAGTACTTC
>TRBJ1-1|NA|NA|TRBV20-1
CSARVRAGLNTEAFF
TGCAGTGCTAGAGTTAGGGCAGGCTTGAACACTGAAGCTTTCTTT
>TRBJ2-3|NA|TRBD1|TRBV2
CASSEDRTGTDTQYF
TGTGCCAGCAGTGAGGACAGGACGGGCACAGATACGCAGTATTTT